A single TCR beta chain is shown here with its context. Generated by immunoSEQ multiplex PCR, the TCRdb table keeps only in-frame clones and is missing some. The table has more than 75,000 clones, roughly 90% seen once. CDR1 and CDR2 from the germline V gene are SGHNT and YYREEE (reference sequence). V lost 4 bases, J lost 2 bases, and 12 bases lay in between. The CDR3 is 14 amino acids. The sample comes from a study of control samples from healthy donors and cancer patients. V is TRBV5-4 and J is TRBJ2-5; maybe TRBD1 (5 bases). The source material was PBMCs. The source is a woman in her sixties with head and neck cancer. The CDR3 bases are TGTGCCAGCAGCGATAGACAGCAACAAGAGACCCAGTACTTC. This encodes CASSDRQQQETQYF.